These T cell receptor beta chains were read from a single sample in a study of T-cell reconstitution after alpha-beta-depleted transplantation in children. TCRdb ran MiXCR on the PCR reads and lists one entry per CDR3 protein. The sample records 350,000 to 450,000 distinct CDR3 sequences, about 14% being singletons. The sequences come from PBMCs, collected from the stem cell graft. These receptors were taken from a human donor who donated a stem cell graft to a child with Fanconi anemia. Both conserved end residues are part of each CDR3. D genes are given only for firm matches. Clone size, where shown, is once, few, many, or a class for clones that have expanded.

TRBJ2-4 many TRBV7-9 - TGTGCCAGCAGCTTGGGGTCGGGATCGGCCAAAAACATTCAGTACTTC CASSLGSGSAKNIQYF
TRBJ2-5 few TRBV14 - TGTGCCAGCAGCCAAGACAGGCAGACCCAGTACTTC CASSQDRQTQYF
TRBJ2-2 - TRBV12-3/TRBV12-4 - TGTGCCAGCAGTTTAGCGCAGGGGAGGTACACCGGGGAGCTGTTTTTT CASSLAQGRYTGELFF
TRBJ1-1 few TRBV28 - TGTGCCAGCCGTGAATCTCACACTGAAGCTTTCTTT CASRESHTEAFF
TRBJ1-4 - TRBV4-3 - TGCGCCAGCAGCCCGTCCCGTTATGAAAAACTGTTTTTT CASSPSRYEKLFF
TRBJ1-2 few TRBV4-3 - TGCGCCAGCAGCCAGAGGGTTGGACGGGACTATGGCTACACCTTC CASSQRVGRDYGYTF
TRBJ1-1 many TRBV4-3 TRBD1 TGCGCCAGCAGCCAGCCAGGGGGGAACACTGAAGCTTTCTTT CASSQPGGNTEAFF
TRBJ2-7 - TRBV4-2 TRBD1 TGTGCCAGCAGCCAAGAGTCGACAGGGAAGCAGTACTTC CASSQESTGKQYF
TRBJ1-1 - TRBV5-1 - TGCGCCAGCAGCCCGTACAGGGATCTTAGTGACACTGAAGCTTTCTTT CASSPYRDLSDTEAFF
TRBJ1-5 few TRBV27 - TGTGCCAGCAGTCTTCAGCCCCAGCATTTT CASSLQPQHF
TRBJ1-4 many TRBV5-1 TRBD1 TGCGCCAGCAGCTTGGATGGGACAGGGTATGAAAAACTGTTTTTT CASSLDGTGYEKLFF
TRBJ1-1 - TRBV7-2 - TGTGCCAGCAGCTTAGCGCCTGTGAAAAGTGGTGAAGCTTTCTTT CASSLAPVKSGEAFF
TRBJ2-1 many TRBV20-1 - TGCAGTGTCAGGGCCGATGAGCAGTTCTTC CSVRADEQFF
TRBJ1-5 few TRBV6-2/TRBV6-3 TRBD1 TGTGCCAGTACGTTGAGGGGACAGGGATTCAATCAGCCCCAGCATTTT CASTLRGQGFNQPQHF
TRBJ1-4 few TRBV12-3/TRBV12-4 - TGTGCCAGCAGTCGGACTGGGGCTAATGAAAAACTGTTTTTT CASSRTGANEKLFF
TRBJ1-1 once TRBV11-2 - TGTGCCAGCAGCTTAAGAGACCAGGCCGAAGCTTTCTTT CASSLRDQAEAFF
TRBJ2-7 few TRBV6-5 - TGTGCCAGCAGTTCCCGGACAGAAAACTCCTACGAGCAGTACTTC CASSSRTENSYEQYF
TRBJ2-2 few TRBV11-2 TRBD2 TGTGCCAGCAGCTTAGAGTTTGGTTCTGGGGGGGACACCGGGGAGCTGTTTTTT CASSLEFGSGGDTGELFF